These 7 T cell receptor beta chains originate from one sample sequenced in a study of early T cells in non-severe SARS-CoV-2 infection. TCRdb independently ran MiXCR on the 5' RACE reads; one entry per CDR3 protein. Of 65,000 to 80,000 distinct CDR3 sequences listed, 9.5% to 15% are singletons. The sample consisted of whole blood. These receptors all stem from an adult who was a healthcare worker with PCR-confirmed SARS-CoV-2 infection or an uninfected control (not recorded which).

This clonotype was seen many times. The chain has TRBV9 and TRBJ2-7, with 8 bases that match TRBD1. The germline CDR1 and CDR2 sequences are SGDLS and YYNGEE. J lost 1 base, V lost 3 bases, and 3 bases had no gene match. The CDR3 covers 14 residues. The DNA for the CDR3 is TGTGCCAGCAGCGCGCAGGGGGCATCCTACGAGCAGTACTTC. It codes for CASSAQGASYEQYF.

This clonotype was seen a handful of times. The V and J genes are TRBV27 and TRBJ2-7, with a weak D call TRBD1 (7 bases). V gave up 4 bases and J gave up 6 bases, with 19 bases separating them. This CDR3 contains 15 residues. Germline lookup yields CDR1 MNHEY and CDR2 SMNVEV (reference sequence). In nucleotides, the CDR3 is TGTGCCAGCAGTTACCAGGGGGGCGGACGGGGCGAGCAGTACTTC. Amino acid sequence: CASSYQGGGRGEQYF.

This clonotype was picked up many times. The rearrangement joins TRBV6-5 to TRBJ2-7; 7 nucleotides match TRBD2. The CDR3 covers 15 residues. The germline V gene encodes CDR1 MNHEY and CDR2 SVGAGI. The V and J ends lost 6 bases and 2 bases, in that order; junction bases with no gene match: 10. This CDR3 is CASSRDYRTTYEQYF. CDR3 in DNA: TGTGCCAGCAGCCGGGACTACCGGACCACCTACGAGCAGTACTTC.

The chain carries TRBV27 and TRBJ1-1; D remains unclear. The CDR3 consists of 12 residues. Germline assignment: CDR1 MNHEY and CDR2 SMNVEV (reference sequence). Trimming cost V 6 bases and J 9 bases, with 14 bases left between them. The CDR3 reads CASSPTAGKAFF. The CDR3 bases are TGTGCCAGCAGCCCCACGGCGGGAAAAGCTTTCTTT.

This clonotype was detected ten times or more. This chain uses TRBV6-6 with TRBJ2-5; 11 bases are a match to TRBD2. With 6 bases clipped from V and 9 bases from J, the junction kept 9 bases outside the gene matches. In germline, CDR1 is MNHNY, CDR2 SVGAGI (reference sequence). The CDR3 totals 14 residues. CDR3 region: CASSSTSGEVSQYF. The CDR3 nucleotides read TGTGCCAGCAGCTCGACTAGCGGGGAGGTGTCCCAGTACTTC.

This clonotype was found many times. The chain uses TRBV6-5 and TRBJ2-3; TRBD2 matches at 8 bases. CDR1 and CDR2 from the germline V gene are MNHEY and SVGAGI. The CDR3 has 14 residues. V lost 7 bases, J lost 6 bases, and 9 bases stayed unmatched. The CDR3 sequence: CASKLSGSRDTQYF. The CDR3 nucleotides read TGTGCCAGCAAGTTGAGCGGGAGTAGGGATACGCAGTATTTT.

The gene calls are TRBV7-6 and TRBJ1-6, with 7 bases that match TRBD1. Germline CDR1 is SGHVS and CDR2 is FNYEAQ. Trimming cost V 6 bases and J 3 bases; bases outside gene matches: 5. The CDR3 totals 15 residues. CDR3 in amino acids: CASRRGTDYNSPLHF. The CDR3 DNA follows: TGTGCCAGCAGACGGGGGACAGACTATAATTCACCCCTCCACTTT.